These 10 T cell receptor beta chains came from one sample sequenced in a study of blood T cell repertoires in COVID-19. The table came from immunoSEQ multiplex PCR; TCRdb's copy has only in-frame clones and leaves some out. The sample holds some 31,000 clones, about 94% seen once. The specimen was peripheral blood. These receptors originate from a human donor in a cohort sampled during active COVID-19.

The CDR3 DNA follows: TGTGCCAGCAGCTTAGGTGGAGCAGGGGGACAAGAGACCCAGTACTTC. Translating gives CASSLGGAGGQETQYF. The genes are TRBV7-2 and TRBJ2-5; 7 nucleotides line up with TRBD1. The CDR3 is 16 amino acids. Germline V gene data show CDR1 as SGHTA and CDR2 as FQGNSA. Trimming took 1 base from V and 2 from J; bases not matched to a gene: 7.

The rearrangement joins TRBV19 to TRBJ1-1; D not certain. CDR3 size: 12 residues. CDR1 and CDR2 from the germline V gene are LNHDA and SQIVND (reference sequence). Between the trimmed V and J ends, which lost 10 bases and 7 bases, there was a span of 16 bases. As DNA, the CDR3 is TGTGCCATATCGCAGCGGGCAGGTGAAGCTTTCTTT. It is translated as CAISQRAGEAFF.

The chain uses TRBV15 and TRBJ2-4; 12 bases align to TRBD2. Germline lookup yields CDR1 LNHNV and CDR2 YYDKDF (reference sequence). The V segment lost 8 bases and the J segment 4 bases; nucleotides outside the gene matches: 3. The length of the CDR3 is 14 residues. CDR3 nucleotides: TGTGCCACCTGGCTAGCGGGGGGGAAAAACATTCAGTACTTC. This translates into CATWLAGGKNIQYF.

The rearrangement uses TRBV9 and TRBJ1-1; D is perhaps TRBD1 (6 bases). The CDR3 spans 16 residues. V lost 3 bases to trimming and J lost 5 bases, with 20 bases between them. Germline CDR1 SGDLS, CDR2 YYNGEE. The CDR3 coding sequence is TGTGCCAGCAGCGATGACAGGACGATGAGTGGGACTGAAGCTTTCTTT. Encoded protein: CASSDDRTMSGTEAFF. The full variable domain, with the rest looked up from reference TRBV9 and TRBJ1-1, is DSGVTQTPKHLITATGQRVTLRCSPRSGDLSVYWYQQSLDQGLQFLIQYYNGEERAKGNILERFSAQQFPDLHSELNLSSLELGDSALYFCASSDDRTMSGTEAFFGQGTRLTVV.

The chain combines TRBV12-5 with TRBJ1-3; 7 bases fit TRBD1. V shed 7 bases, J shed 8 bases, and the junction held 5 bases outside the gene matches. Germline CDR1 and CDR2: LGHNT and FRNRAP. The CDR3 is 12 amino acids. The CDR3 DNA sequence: TGTGCTAGTGCGACAGGGATGGACACCATATATTTT. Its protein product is CASATGMDTIYF.

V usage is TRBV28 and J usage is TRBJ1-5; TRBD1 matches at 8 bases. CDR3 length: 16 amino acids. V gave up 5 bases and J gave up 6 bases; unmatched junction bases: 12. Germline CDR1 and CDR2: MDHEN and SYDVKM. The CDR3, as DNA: TGTGCCAGCAGTCCACCCAGACAGGGGTTGGGTCAGCCCCAGCATTTT. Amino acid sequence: CASSPPRQGLGQPQHF.

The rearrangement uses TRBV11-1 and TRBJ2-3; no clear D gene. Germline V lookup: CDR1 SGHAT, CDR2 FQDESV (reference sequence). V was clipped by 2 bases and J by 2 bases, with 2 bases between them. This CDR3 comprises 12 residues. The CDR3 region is CASSLYTDTQYF. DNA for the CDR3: TGTGCCAGCAGCTTATACACAGATACGCAGTATTTT.

The CDR3, as DNA: TGTGCCAGCAGTGTTCCTTCCGGGACAGGGGATTACGAGCAGTACTTC. Encoded protein: CASSVPSGTGDYEQYF. The chain recombines TRBV6-1 with TRBJ2-7, with 10 bases lining up with TRBD1. The CDR3 covers 16 residues. Per germline, CDR1 MNHNS and CDR2 SASEGT. The V segment lost 4 bases and the J segment 4 bases; nucleotides outside the gene matches: 10.

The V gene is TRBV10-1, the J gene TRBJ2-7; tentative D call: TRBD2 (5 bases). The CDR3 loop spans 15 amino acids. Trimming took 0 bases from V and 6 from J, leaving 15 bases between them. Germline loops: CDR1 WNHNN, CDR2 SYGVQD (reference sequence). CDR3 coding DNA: TGCGCCAGCAGTGAGTCGAGGGAGACTGATCGCGAGCAGTACTTC. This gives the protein CASSESRETDREQYF.

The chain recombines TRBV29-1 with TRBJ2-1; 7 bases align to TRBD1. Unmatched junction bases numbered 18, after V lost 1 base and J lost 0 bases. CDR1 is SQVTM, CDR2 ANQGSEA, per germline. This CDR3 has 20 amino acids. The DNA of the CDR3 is TGCAGCGTTGAAGCCATAGTAACCGGGACAGTTTCTCTCTCCTACAATGAGCAGTTCTTC. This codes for CSVEAIVTGTVSLSYNEQFF.